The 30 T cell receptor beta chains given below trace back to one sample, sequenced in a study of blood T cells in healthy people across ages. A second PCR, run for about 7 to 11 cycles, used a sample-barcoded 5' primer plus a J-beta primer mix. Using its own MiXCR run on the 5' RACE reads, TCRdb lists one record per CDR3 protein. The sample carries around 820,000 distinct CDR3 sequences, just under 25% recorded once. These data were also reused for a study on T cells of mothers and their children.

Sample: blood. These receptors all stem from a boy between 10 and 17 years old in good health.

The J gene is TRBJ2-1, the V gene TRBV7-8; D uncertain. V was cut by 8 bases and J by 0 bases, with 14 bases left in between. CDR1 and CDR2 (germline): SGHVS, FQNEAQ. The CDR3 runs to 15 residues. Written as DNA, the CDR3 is TGTGCCAGCTGGTATGGGGTGAGCTCCTACAATGAGCAGTTCTTC. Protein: CASWYGVSSYNEQFF.

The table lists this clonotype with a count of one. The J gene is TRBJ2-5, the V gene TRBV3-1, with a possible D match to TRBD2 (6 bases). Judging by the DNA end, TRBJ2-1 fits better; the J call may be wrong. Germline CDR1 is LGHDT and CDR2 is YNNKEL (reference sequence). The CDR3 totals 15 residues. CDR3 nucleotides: TGTGCCAGCAGCCGAACACGGACTACTCTCAATGAGCAGTTCTTC. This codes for CASSRTRTTLNEQFF.

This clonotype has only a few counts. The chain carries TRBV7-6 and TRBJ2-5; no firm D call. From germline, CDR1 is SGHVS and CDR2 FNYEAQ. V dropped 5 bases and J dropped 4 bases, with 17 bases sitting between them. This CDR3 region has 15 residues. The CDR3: CASSPVVAGLETQYF. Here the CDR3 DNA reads TGTGCCAGCAGCCCAGTCGTGGCCGGTCTAGAGACCCAGTACTTC. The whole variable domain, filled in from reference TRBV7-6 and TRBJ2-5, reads GAGVSQSPRYKVTKRGQDVALRCDPISGHVSLYWYRQALGQGPEFLTYFNYEAQQDKSGLPNDRFSAERPEGSISTLTIQRTEQRDSAMYRCASSPVVAGLETQYFGPGTRLLVL.

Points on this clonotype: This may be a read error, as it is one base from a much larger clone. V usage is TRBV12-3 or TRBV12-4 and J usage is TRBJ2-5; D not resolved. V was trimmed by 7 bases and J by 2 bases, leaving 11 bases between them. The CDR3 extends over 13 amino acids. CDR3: CASNRNRQETQYF. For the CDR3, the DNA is TGTGCCAGCAACCGGAACAGACAAGAGACCCAGTACTTC.

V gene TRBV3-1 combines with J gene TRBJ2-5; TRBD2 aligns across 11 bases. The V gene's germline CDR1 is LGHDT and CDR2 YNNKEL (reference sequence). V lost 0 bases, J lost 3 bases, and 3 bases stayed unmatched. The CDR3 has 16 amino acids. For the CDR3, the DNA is TGTGCCAGCAGCCAAGATGTGGGACTAGCGGAAGAGACCCAGTACTTC. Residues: CASSQDVGLAEETQYF.

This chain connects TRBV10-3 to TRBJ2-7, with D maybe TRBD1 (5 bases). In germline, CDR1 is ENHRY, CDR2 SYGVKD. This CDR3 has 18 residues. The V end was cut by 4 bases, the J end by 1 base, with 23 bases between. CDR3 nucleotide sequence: TGTGCCATCAGTGGGTCCAGGGTACCGAGACACCGATCCTACGAGCAGTACTTC. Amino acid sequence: CAISGSRVPRHRSYEQYF.

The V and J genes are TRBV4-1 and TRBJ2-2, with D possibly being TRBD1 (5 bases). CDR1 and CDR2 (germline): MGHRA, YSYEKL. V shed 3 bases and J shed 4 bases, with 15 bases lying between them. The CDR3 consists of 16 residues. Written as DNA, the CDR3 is TGCGCCAGCAGCCACGTAAGGGGCCAAGGCACCGGGGAGCTGTTTTTT. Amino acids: CASSHVRGQGTGELFF.

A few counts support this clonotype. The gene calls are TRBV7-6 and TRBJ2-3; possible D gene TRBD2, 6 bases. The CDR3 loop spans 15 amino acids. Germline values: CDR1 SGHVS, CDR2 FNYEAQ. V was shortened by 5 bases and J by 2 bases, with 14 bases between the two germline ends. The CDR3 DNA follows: TGTGCCAGCAGCCTCCGACTAGGGTACACAGATACGCAGTATTTT. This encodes CASSLRLGYTDTQYF.

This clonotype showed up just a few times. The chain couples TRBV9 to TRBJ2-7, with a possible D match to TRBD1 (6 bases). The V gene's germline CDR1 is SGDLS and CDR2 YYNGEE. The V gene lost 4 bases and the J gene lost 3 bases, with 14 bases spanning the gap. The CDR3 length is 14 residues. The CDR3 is CASSFGQRDYEQYF. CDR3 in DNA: TGTGCCAGCAGCTTCGGACAGAGGGACTACGAGCAGTACTTC. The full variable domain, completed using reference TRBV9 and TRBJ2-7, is DSGVTQTPKHLITATGQRVTLRCSPRSGDLSVYWYQQSLDQGLQFLIQYYNGEERAKGNILERFSAQQFPDLHSELNLSSLELGDSALYFCASSFGQRDYEQYFGPGTRLTVT.

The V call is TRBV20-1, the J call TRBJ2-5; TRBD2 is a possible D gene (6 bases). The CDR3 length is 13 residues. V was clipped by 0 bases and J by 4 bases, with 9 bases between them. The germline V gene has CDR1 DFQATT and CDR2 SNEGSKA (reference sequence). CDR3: CSAREEGGETQYF. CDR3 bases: TGCAGTGCTAGAGAGGAGGGAGGAGAGACCCAGTACTTC.

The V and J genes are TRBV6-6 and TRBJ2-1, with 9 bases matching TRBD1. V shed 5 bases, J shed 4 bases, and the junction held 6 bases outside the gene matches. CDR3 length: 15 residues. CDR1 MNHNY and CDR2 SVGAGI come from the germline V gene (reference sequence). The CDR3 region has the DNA TGTGCCAGCAGTGGGACAGGGAGGACATACAATGAGCAGTTCTTC. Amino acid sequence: CASSGTGRTYNEQFF.

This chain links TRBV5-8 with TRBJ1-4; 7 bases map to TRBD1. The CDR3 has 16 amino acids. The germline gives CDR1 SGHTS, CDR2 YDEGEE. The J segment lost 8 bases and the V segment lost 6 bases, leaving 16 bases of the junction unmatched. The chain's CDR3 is CASTEGIGGAGEKLFF. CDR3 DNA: TGTGCCAGCACCGAGGGAATAGGGGGCGCCGGCGAAAAACTGTTTTTT.

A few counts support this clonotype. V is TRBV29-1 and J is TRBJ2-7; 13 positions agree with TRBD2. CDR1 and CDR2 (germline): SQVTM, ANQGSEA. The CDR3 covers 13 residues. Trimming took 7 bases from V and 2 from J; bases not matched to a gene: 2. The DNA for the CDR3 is TGCAGCGCCGGACTAGCGGGAGCCTACGAGCAGTACTTC. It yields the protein CSAGLAGAYEQYF.

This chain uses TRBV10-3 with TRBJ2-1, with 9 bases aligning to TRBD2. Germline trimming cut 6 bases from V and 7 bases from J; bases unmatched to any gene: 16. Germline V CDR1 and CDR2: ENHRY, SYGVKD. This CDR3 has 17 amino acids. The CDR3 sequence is CAISARGGAEGSNEQFF. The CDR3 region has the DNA TGTGCCATCAGCGCGCGCGGGGGGGCCGAAGGATCGAATGAGCAGTTCTTC.

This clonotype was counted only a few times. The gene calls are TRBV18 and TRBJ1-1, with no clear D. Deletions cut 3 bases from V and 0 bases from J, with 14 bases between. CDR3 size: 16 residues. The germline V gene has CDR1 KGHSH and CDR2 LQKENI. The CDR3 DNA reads TGTGCCAGCTCACCGGGAAAAACAGATTTGAACACTGAAGCTTTCTTT. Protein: CASSPGKTDLNTEAFF.

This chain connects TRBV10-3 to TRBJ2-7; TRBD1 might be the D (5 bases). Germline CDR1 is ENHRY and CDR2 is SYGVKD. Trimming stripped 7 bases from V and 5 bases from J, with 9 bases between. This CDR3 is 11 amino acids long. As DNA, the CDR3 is TGTGCCATCAAGACAGCCGACGAGCAGTACTTC. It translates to CAIKTADEQYF.

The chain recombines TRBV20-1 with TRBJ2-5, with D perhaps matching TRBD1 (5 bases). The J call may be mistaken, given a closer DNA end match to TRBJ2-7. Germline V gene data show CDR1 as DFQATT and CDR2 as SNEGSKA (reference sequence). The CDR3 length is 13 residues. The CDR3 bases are TGCAGTGCTAGTGCACAGGCATCCTACGAGCAGTACTTC. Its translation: CSASAQASYEQYF.

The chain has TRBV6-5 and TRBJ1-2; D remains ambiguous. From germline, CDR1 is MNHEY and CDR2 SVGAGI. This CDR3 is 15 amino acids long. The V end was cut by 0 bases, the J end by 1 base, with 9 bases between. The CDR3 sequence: CASSYSDPVNYGYTF. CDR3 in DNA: TGTGCCAGCAGTTACTCGGATCCGGTTAACTATGGCTACACCTTC.

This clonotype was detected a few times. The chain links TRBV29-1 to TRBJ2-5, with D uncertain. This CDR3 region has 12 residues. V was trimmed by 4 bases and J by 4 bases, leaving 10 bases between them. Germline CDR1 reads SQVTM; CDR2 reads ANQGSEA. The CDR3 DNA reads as TGCAGCGTTGTGTACCGCGGAGAGACCCAGTACTTC. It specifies CSVVYRGETQYF.

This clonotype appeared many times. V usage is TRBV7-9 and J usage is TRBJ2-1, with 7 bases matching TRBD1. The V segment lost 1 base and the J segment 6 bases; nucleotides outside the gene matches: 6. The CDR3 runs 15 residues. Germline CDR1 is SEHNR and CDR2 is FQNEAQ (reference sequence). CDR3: CASSLGDRVRNEQFF. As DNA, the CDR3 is TGTGCCAGCAGCTTAGGAGACAGGGTTCGCAATGAGCAGTTCTTC.

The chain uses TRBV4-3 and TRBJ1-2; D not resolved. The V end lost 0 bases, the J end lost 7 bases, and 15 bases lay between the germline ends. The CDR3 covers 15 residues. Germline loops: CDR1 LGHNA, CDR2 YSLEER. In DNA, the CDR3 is TGCGCCAGCAGCCAAGATCGAGCCTTTTGGTCTGGCTACACCTTC. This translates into CASSQDRAFWSGYTF.

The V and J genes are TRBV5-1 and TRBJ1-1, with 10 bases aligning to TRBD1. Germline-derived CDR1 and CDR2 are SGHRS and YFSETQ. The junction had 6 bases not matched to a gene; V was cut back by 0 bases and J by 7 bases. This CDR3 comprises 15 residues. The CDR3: CASSLGGQGWGEAFF. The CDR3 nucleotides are TGCGCCAGCAGCTTGGGGGGACAGGGGTGGGGTGAAGCTTTCTTT.

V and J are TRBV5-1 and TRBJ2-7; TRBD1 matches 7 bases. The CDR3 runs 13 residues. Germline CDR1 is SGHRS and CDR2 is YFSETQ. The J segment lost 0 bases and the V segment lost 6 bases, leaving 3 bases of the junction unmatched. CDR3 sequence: CASNRGSSYEQYF. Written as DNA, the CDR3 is TGCGCCAGCAACAGGGGCAGCTCCTACGAGCAGTACTTC.

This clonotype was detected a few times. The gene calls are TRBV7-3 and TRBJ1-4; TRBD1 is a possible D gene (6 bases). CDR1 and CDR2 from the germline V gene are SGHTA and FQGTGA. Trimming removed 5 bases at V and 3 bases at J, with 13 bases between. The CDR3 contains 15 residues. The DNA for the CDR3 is TGTGCCAGCAGCCCTACAGGGACGGCTAATGAAAAACTGTTTTTT. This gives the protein CASSPTGTANEKLFF.

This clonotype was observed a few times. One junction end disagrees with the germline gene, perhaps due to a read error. This CDR3 is CASSYKTTNNERFF. The CDR3, as DNA: TGTGCCAGCAGTTACAAGACTACCAACAATGAGCGGTTCTTC. The chain is built from TRBV6-2 or TRBV6-3 and TRBJ2-1; D is possibly TRBD2 (5 bases). This CDR3 region has 14 residues. From germline, CDR1 is MNHEY and CDR2 SVGEGT.

The CDR3 is CASSLLQGGSYSYEQYF. The CDR3 bases are TGCGCCAGCAGCTTACTGCAGGGAGGGAGTTACTCCTACGAGCAGTACTTC. The V gene is TRBV5-1, the J gene TRBJ2-7; 7 nucleotides match TRBD2. V lost 2 bases and J lost 0; bases outside the gene matches: 11. Germline loops: CDR1 SGHRS, CDR2 YFSETQ. The CDR3 covers 17 residues.

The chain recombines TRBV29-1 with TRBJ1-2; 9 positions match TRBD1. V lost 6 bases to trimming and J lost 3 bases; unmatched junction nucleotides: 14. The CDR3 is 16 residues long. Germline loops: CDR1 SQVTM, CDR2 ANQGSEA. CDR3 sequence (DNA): TGCAGCGTACGATCCCCGGGACAGGGAGTGGACTATGGCTACACCTTC. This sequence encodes CSVRSPGQGVDYGYTF.

CDR3 residues: CASSERLAGTPDTQYF. The CDR3 coding sequence is TGTGCCAGCAGCGAACGACTAGCGGGGACCCCAGATACGCAGTATTTT. This chain links TRBV6-6 with TRBJ2-3, with 11 bases identical to TRBD2. The ends lost 6 bases at V and 4 bases at J; junction bases unmatched: 9. Germline CDR1 MNHNY, CDR2 SVGAGI (reference sequence). The CDR3 runs 16 residues.

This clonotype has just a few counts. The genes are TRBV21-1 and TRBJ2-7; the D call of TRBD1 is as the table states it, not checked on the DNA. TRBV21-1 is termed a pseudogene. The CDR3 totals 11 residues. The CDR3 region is CASSTDSEQYF. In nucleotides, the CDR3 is TGTGCCAGCAGCACGGACAGCGAGCAGTACTTC.

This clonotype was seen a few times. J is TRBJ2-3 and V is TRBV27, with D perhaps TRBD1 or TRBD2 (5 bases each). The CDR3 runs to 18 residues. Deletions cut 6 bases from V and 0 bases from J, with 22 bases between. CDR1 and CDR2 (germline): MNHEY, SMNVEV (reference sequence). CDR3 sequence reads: CASSPDSPGPLSTDTQYF. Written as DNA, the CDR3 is TGTGCCAGCAGCCCCGACAGTCCGGGACCACTAAGCACAGATACGCAGTATTTT.